The 12 T cell receptor beta chains reported below all come from one sample, sequenced in a study of T cells expressing NK-cell markers. TCRdb re-called the 5' RACE reads and catalogs CDR3 proteins one per entry, DNA excluded. The listing records 350,000 to 400,000 distinct CDR3 sequences. Sequencing was performed on blood T cells: a sorted CD56 or NKG2C T cell subset, CD4+ or CD8+ T cells, or bulk PBMC T cells (not recorded which). The receptors were sampled from a woman between 50 and 59 years old in good health.

The genes are TRBV11-2 and TRBJ2-7; lacking DNA, the TRBD2 call made by TCRdb goes unchecked. Germline V CDR1 and CDR2: SGHAT, FQNNGV. There are 18 residues in the CDR3. The CDR3: CASSLWLAGGPTAYEQYF. The variable domain in full, completed from reference TRBV11-2 and TRBJ2-7, reads EAGVAQSPRYKIIEKRQSVAFWCNPISGHATLYWYQQILGQGPKLLIQFQNNGVVDDSQLPKDRFSAERLKGVDSTLKIQPAKLEDSAVYLCASSLWLAGGPTAYEQYFGPGTRLTVT.

The chain has TRBV5-4 and TRBJ2-3; there is no DNA to check the TCRdb D call of TRBD2. Per the germline V gene, CDR1 is SGHNT and CDR2 is YYREEE (reference sequence). CDR3 length: 17 residues. The CDR3 loop reads CASSLSLARGLQDTQYF.

The CDR3 sequence is CASSPTGEGRGTEAFF. This chain uses TRBV12-3 or TRBV12-4 with TRBJ1-1; the D call of TRBD1 rests on TCRdb alone, since no DNA is present to check it. CDR3 length equals 16 residues.

The chain has TRBV27 and TRBJ2-5; absent DNA, TCRdb's TRBD1 call cannot be checked. Germline V gene data show CDR1 as MNHEY and CDR2 as SMNVEV (reference sequence). CDR3 length equals 15 residues. CDR3 sequence reads: CASSPIQGLQETQYF.

J is TRBJ2-7 and V is TRBV10-3. The CDR3 covers 14 residues. CDR1 ENHRY and CDR2 SYGVKD come from the germline V gene. The CDR3 protein is CAISESGLGLEQYF.

The chain couples TRBV7-7 to TRBJ2-1; TCRdb calls TRBD2, which cannot be checked without DNA. The CDR3 has 13 amino acids. Germline loops: CDR1 SSHAT, CDR2 FNYEAQ (reference sequence). This chain's CDR3 is CASSAGLANEQFF.

This sequence joins TRBV29-1 and TRBJ2-1. CDR1 is SQVTM, CDR2 ANQGSEA, per germline. The CDR3 loop spans 13 amino acids. CDR3 in amino acids: CSAIGASYNEQFF.

The rearrangement joins TRBV28 to TRBJ2-5. CDR3 length equals 14 residues. The germline V gene has CDR1 MDHEN and CDR2 SYDVKM. CDR3 sequence: CASFKRGLQETQYF.

This chain joins TRBV27 and TRBJ2-7; no DNA is available, so the TRBD1 call from TCRdb remains unchecked. The germline gives CDR1 MNHEY, CDR2 SMNVEV (reference sequence). This CDR3 contains 16 residues. The CDR3 is CASSLRGWQGSYEQYF.

V and J are TRBV6-6 and TRBJ1-5; TCRdb gives TRBD1 as the D gene, but with no DNA this cannot be confirmed. Germline CDR1 MNHNY, CDR2 SVGAGI (reference sequence). This CDR3 region has 15 residues. This CDR3 reads CASIARDSPNQPQHF.

The gene calls are TRBV12-5 and TRBJ2-2; TCRdb proposes TRBD1, but this gene call is untestable without DNA. CDR3 length equals 18 residues. Germline V gives CDR1 LGHNT, CDR2 FRNRAP. The CDR3 region is CASGSGEKGQMNTGELFF. Using reference TRBV12-5 and TRBJ2-2 for the parts outside the CDR3, the full variable domain is DARVTQTPRHKVTEMGQEVTMRCQPILGHNTVFWYRQTMMQGLELLAYFRNRAPLDDSGMPKDRFSAEMPDATLATLKIQPSEPRDSAVYFCASGSGEKGQMNTGELFFGEGSRLTVL.

The genes are TRBV27 and TRBJ1-1; the D call from TCRdb, TRBD1, cannot be confirmed without DNA. The CDR3 is 12 amino acids. The germline V gene encodes CDR1 MNHEY and CDR2 SMNVEV (reference sequence). The CDR3 is CATPDANTEAFF.